This entry lists 4 T cell receptor beta chains sequenced from one sample in a study of T-cell reconstitution after alpha-beta-depleted transplantation in children. Unique molecular identifiers were incorporated during preparation of the TCRbeta library. MiXCR was run by TCRdb on the PCR reads, yielding one entry per CDR3 protein. The sample includes hundreds of thousands of distinct CDR3 sequences, roughly 15% of them seen just once. Source: PBMCs, mostly from graft donor cells, taken 360 days after TCRalphabeta/CD19-depleted stem cell transplant. The receptors come from a male patient younger than 18 who had a stem cell transplant for acute lymphoblastic leukemia, so the T cells may come from the graft donor.

This clonotype was seen many times. The chain carries TRBV11-2 and TRBJ1-3; possible D gene TRBD1, 5 bases. The germline V and J ends were trimmed by 4 bases and 0 bases, with 13 bases remaining between them. In germline, CDR1 is SGHAT, CDR2 FQNNGV. The CDR3 sequence is 16 residues long. CDR3 sequence reads: CASSSKDSLSGNTIYF. The CDR3 nucleotides read TGTGCCAGCAGCTCCAAAGACAGCCTCTCTGGAAACACCATATATTTT.

CDR3 nucleotide sequence: TGCGCCAGCAGCCGCGGGGGCGACACCGGGGAGCTGTTTTTT. Its translation is CASSRGGDTGELFF. V gene TRBV5-1 combines with J gene TRBJ2-2; maybe TRBD2 (7 bases). Trimming pared 4 bases from V and 3 bases from J, leaving 10 bases between. The germline gives CDR1 SGHRS, CDR2 YFSETQ. This CDR3 region has 14 residues. The whole variable domain, remainder taken from reference TRBV5-1 and TRBJ2-2, is KAGVTQTPRYLIKTRGQQVTLSCSPISGHRSVSWYQQTPGQGLQFLFEYFSETQRNKGNFPGRFSGRQFSNSRSEMNVSTLELGDSALYLCASSRGGDTGELFFGEGSRLTVL.

V gene TRBV9 combines with J gene TRBJ2-3; D is ambiguous. The CDR3 has 14 amino acids. The V and J ends lost 1 base and 0 bases respectively, with 6 bases between them. Looked up from germline, CDR1 is SGDLS and CDR2 is YYNGEE. The CDR3 nucleotides are TGTGCCAGCAGCGTACAATTCAGCACAGATACGCAGTATTTT. This encodes CASSVQFSTDTQYF.

The chain combines TRBV19 with TRBJ2-2; D could derive from TRBD1 or TRBD2 (5 bases each). Trimming stripped 3 bases from V and 6 bases from J, with 8 bases between. From germline, CDR1 is LNHDA and CDR2 SQIVND (reference sequence). The CDR3 spans 13 residues. The chain's CDR3 is CASSIGAAGELFF. Written as DNA, the CDR3 is TGTGCCAGTAGTATCGGGGCGGCCGGGGAGCTGTTTTTT.